This TCR beta chain was obtained from a study of OX40 agonist ivuxolimab in advanced cancers. The study in broad terms: Ivuxolimab was a fully human IgG2 agonistic monoclonal antibody targeting the costimulatory receptor OX40 (CD134). Prior anti-PD-1, anti-PD-L1 or anti-CTLA-4 therapy was permitted, and checkpoint inhibitors had been received by less than 45% of dose-escalation patients. Of the 50 to 55 dose-escalation patients, hepatocellular carcinoma was present in about 19, melanoma in approximately 15, renal cell carcinoma in 9 and head and neck cancer in 9. Partial responses occurred in three dose-escalation patients: two with cutaneous melanoma and one with hepatocellular carcinoma. The monotherapy dose-escalation portion (N ≈ 55 patients) of the phase I ivuxolimab trial is reported in the paper. Intravenous ivuxolimab was administered to patients every 2 weeks at six dose levels: 0.01, 0.1, 0.3, 1.5, 3 and 10 mg/kg. The dose-escalation cohort was roughly 83% male with a mean age of approximately 59 years, ranging from 23 to 79. Peripheral TCRbeta sequencing was intended to test whether TCR sequence diversity was altered and clonal T-cell expansion was caused by ivuxolimab.

The germline V end is reduced by 10 bases and the J end by 7 bases; junction bases left unmatched: 11. For CDR1 and CDR2, the germline V gene lists SGDLS and YYNGEE. Including cysteine and phenylalanine, the CDR3 has 14 amino acids. CDR3 DNA is the only sequence kept; it has 42 bases, read in frame from the first base. Genomic DNA was extracted from sorted cells for sequencing of the TCRbeta CDR3 region. The immunoSEQ Assay was used to sequence the TCRbeta CDR3 regions. This immuneACCESS table, as held by TCRdb, lists in-frame sequences with V and J called but not all clones. Of the missing ones, under half trace to an unresolved V gene in checked studies; the others have no known cause. This sample lists about 45,000 clones; more than 70% were detected once. The top ten constitute about 16% of the sample. On this clone itself: Its target antigen remains unknown. The sample holds no much larger clone one base away, and base qualities are not on file.

Overall study results and their limits: In partial responders in the 0.1-3.0 mg/kg groups, normalized peripheral clonal expansion was found to be among the lowest, especially among CD8+ T cells. After ivuxolimab, more expanded clones were found on average in CD8+ T cells than in CD4+ T cells. The antigen specificity of the clonally expanded peripheral T cells was not determined. Low levels of normalized T-cell clonal expansion were also shown by some nonresponding patients. At doses of 0.1 to 3.0 mg/kg, clonal expansion of both CD4+ and CD8+ T cells in blood was seen between baseline and week 6.

The trial excluded patients who had a history of autoimmune disease or who were on systemic immunosuppression. In every dose cohort, peripheral blood was drawn for TCR sequencing at baseline, cycle 4 day 1, and cycle 7 day 1. The samples were taken from a phase I, first-in-human, multicenter, open-label dose-escalation trial of ivuxolimab. The trial enrolled adults with locally advanced or metastatic head and neck squamous cell, hepatocellular, melanoma or renal cell carcinoma. Before TCR sequencing, CD4+ T cells and CD8+ T cells from peripheral blood were sorted into separate populations. The source of this sequence is an adult with an advanced solid tumor such as melanoma, head and neck, liver or kidney cancer. The V and J genes are TRBV9 and TRBJ2-1, and 10 junction bases match TRBD2. Material: CD4+ or CD8+ T cells sorted from blood, obtained in a trial of the OX40 agonist ivuxolimab. The DNA reads TGTGCCTCATCTGGGACTAGCGCACTAAATGAGCAGTTCTTC. The encoded protein is CASSGTSALNEQFF.